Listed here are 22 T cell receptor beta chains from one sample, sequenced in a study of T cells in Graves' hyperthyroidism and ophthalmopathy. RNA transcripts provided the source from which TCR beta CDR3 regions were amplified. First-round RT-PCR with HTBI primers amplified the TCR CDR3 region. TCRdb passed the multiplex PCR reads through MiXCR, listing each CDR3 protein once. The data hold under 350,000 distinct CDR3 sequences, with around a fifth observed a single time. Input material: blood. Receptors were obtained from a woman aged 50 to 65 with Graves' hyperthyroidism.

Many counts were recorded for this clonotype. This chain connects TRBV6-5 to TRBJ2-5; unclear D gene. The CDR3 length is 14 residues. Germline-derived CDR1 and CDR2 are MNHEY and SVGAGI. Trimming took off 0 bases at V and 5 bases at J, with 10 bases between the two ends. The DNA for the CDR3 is TGTGCCAGCAGTTACTCGATTAGTTTGGAGACCCAGTACTTC. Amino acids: CASSYSISLETQYF.

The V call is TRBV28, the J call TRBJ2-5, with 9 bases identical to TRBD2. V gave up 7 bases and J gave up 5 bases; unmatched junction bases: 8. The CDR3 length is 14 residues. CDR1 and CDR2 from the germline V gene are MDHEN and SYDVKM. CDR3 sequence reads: CASTGGRAWETQYF. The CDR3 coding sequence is TGTGCCAGCACGGGCGGGAGGGCCTGGGAGACCCAGTACTTC.

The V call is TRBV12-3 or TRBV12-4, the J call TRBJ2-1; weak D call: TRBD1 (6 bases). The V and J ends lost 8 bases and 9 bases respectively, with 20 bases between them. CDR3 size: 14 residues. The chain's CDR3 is CASGLGQGRREQFF. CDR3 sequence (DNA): TGTGCCAGCGGTCTGGGACAAGGCAGACGTGAGCAGTTCTTC.

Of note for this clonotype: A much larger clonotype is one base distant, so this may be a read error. This CDR3 reads CAWSEVFNPPLHF. CDR3 in DNA: TGTGCCTGGAGTGAAGTCTTTAATCCACCCCTCCACTTT. The chain combines TRBV30 with TRBJ1-6, with D unresolved. The CDR3 is 13 amino acids. Per the germline V gene, CDR1 is GTSNPN and CDR2 is SVGIG (reference sequence).

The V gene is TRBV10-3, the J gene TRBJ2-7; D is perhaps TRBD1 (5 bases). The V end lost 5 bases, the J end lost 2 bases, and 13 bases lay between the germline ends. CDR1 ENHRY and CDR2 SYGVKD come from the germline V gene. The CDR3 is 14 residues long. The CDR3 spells CAISTTGVTYEQYF. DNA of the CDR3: TGTGCCATCAGTACAACAGGCGTAACCTACGAGCAGTACTTC.

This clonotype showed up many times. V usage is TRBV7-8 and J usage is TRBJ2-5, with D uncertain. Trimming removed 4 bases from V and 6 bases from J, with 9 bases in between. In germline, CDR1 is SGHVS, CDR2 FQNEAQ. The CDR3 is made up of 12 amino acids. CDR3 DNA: TGTGCCAGCAGCTCCGAGACGCAGACCCAGTACTTC. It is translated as CASSSETQTQYF. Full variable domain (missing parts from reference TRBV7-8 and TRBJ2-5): GAGVSQSPRYKVAKRGQDVALRCDPISGHVSLFWYQQALGQGPEFLTYFQNEAQLDKSGLPSDRFFAERPEGSVSTLKIQRTQQEDSAVYLCASSSETQTQYFGPGTRLLVL.

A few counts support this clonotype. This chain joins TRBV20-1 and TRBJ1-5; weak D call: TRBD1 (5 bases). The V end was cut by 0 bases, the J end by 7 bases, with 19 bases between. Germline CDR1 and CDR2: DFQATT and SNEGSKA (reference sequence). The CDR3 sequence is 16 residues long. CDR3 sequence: CSARDQIRGRNQPQHF. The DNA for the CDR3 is TGCAGTGCTAGAGATCAAATTCGGGGGAGGAACCAGCCCCAGCATTTT.

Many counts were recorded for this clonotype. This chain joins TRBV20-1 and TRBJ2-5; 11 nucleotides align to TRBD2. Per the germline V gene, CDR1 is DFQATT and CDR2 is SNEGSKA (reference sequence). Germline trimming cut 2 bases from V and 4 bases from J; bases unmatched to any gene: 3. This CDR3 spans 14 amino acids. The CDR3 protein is CSARRLAGSETQYF. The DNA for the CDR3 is TGCAGTGCTAGACGACTAGCGGGATCAGAGACCCAGTACTTC.

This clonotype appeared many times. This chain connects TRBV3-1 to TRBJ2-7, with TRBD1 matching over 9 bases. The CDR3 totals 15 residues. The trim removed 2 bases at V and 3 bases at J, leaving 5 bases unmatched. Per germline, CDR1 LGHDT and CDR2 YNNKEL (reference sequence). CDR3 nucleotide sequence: TGTGCCAGCAGCCAATGGACAGGGGCCGGCTACGAGCAGTACTTC. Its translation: CASSQWTGAGYEQYF.

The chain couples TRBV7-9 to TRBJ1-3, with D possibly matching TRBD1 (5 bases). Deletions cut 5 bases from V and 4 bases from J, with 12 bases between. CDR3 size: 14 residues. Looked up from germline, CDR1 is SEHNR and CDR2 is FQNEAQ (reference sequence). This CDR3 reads CASSPDTTGNTIYF. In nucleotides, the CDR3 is TGTGCCAGCAGCCCGGACACGACGGGAAACACCATATATTTT.

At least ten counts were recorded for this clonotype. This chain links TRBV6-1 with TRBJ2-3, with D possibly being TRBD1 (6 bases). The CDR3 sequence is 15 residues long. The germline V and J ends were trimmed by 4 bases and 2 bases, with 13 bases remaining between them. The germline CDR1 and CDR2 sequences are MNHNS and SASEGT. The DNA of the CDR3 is TGTGCCAGCAGTGCCGACAGGAGCCTCACAGATACGCAGTATTTT. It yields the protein CASSADRSLTDTQYF.

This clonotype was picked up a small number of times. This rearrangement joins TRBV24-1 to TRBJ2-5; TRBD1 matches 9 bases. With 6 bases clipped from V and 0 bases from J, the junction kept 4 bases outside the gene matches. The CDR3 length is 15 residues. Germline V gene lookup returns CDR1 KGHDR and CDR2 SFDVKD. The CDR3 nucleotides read TGTGCCACCAGTAGGACAGGGGCCTACCAAGAGACCCAGTACTTC. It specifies CATSRTGAYQETQYF.

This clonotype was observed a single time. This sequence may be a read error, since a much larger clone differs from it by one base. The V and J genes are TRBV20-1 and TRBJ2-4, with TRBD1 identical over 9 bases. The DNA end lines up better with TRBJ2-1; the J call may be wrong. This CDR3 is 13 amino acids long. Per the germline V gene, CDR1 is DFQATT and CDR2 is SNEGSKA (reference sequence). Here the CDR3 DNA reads TGCAGTGCTATGGACAGGGGTTCGAACATTCAGTTCTTC. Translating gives CSAMDRGSNIQFF.

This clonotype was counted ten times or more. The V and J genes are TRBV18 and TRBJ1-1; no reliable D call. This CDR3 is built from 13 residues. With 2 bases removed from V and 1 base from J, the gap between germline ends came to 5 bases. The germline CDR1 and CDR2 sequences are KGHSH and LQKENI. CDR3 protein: CASSPAGNTEAFF. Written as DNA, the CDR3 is TGTGCCAGCTCACCAGCAGGGAACACTGAAGCTTTCTTT.

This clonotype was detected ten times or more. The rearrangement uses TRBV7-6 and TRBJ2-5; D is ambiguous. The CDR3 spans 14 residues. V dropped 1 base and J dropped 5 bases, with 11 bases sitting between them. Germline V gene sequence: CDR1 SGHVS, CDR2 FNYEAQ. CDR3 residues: CASSLGQPRETQYF. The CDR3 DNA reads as TGTGCCAGCAGCTTAGGGCAGCCTCGGGAGACCCAGTACTTC.

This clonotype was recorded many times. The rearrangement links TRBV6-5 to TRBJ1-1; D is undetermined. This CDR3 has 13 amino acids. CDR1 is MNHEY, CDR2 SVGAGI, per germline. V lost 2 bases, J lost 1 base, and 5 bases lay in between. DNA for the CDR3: TGTGCCAGCAGTTACCCAGGGAACACTGAAGCTTTCTTT. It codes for CASSYPGNTEAFF.

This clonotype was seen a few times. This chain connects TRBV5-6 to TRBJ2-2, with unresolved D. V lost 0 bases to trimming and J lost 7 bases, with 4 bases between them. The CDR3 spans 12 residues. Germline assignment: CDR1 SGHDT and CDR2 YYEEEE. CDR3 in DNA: TGTGCCAGCAGCTTGGCACACGGGGAGCTGTTTTTT. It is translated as CASSLAHGELFF.

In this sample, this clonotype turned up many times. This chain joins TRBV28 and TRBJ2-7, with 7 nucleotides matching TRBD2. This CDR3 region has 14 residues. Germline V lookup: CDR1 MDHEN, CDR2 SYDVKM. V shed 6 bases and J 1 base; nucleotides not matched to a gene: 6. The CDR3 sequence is CASRPGTTSYEQYF. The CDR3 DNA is TGTGCCAGCAGGCCGGGGACTACTTCCTACGAGCAGTACTTC. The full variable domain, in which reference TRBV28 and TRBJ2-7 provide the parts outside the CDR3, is DVKVTQSSRYLVKRTGEKVFLECVQDMDHENMFWYRQDPGLGLRLIYFSYDVKMKEKGDIPEGYSVSREKKERFSLILESASTNQTSMYLCASRPGTTSYEQYFGPGTRLTVT.

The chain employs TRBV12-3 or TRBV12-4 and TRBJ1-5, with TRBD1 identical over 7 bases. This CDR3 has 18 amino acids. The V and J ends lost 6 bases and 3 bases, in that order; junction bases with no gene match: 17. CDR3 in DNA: TGTGCCAGCAGCCCCCAGGCACCGGGACAGATCACCAATCAGCCCCAGCATTTT. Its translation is CASSPQAPGQITNQPQHF.

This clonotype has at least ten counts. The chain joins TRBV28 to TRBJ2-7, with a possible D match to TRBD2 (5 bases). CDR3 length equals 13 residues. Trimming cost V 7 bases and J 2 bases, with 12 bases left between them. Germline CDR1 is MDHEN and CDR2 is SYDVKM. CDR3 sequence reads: CASTGNGAYEQYF. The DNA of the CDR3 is TGTGCCAGCACAGGAAACGGGGCCTACGAGCAGTACTTC.

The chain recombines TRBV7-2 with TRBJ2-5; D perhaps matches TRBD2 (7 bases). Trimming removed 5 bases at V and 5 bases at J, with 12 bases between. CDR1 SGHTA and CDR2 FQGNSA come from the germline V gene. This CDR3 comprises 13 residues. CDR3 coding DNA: TGTGCCAGCAGCCGGGGGCGGGGGGAGACCCAGTACTTC. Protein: CASSRGRGETQYF.

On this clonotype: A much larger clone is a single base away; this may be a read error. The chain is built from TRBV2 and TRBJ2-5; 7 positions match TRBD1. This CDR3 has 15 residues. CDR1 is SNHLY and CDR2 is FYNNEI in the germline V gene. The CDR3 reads CANSDYRGPQETQYF. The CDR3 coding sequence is TGTGCCAACAGTGATTACAGGGGCCCCCAAGAGACCCAGTACTTC.